The 23 T cell receptor beta chains in this list originate from one sample, sequenced in a study of T cells after yellow fever vaccination. TCRdb itself ran the 5' RACE reads through MiXCR, one entry per CDR3 protein. The repertoire holds about 340,000 distinct CDR3 sequences, about 12% seen once, with more than 3% in the top ten. The specimen was CD4+ T cells sorted from PBMCs, collected 15 days after the yellow fever booster vaccination. The receptors originated from a man between 18 and 35 years old who received the YFV17D yellow fever vaccine.

This clonotype was found a few times. This chain links TRBV20-1 with TRBJ2-1; D not certain. Looked up from germline, CDR1 is DFQATT and CDR2 is SNEGSKA (reference sequence). The CDR3 loop spans 10 amino acids. V dropped 6 bases and J dropped 9 bases, with 9 bases sitting between them. CDR3 amino acids: CSAPRREQFF. In DNA, the CDR3 is TGCAGTGCCCCGAGACGTGAGCAGTTCTTC.

This clonotype was recorded a few times. The genes are TRBV7-2 and TRBJ2-7, with D perhaps assigned TRBD1 or TRBD2 (5 bases each). V was trimmed by 4 bases and J by 7 bases, leaving 17 bases between them. Per germline, CDR1 SGHTA and CDR2 FQGNSA. The CDR3 consists of 14 residues. The CDR3 coding sequence is TGTGCCAGCAGCTCCGGGGACCAGTTCTGGGAGCAGTACGTC. Translated: CASSSGDQFWEQYV.

This clonotype was counted at least ten times. The rearrangement joins TRBV5-6 to TRBJ1-2; possibly TRBD1 for D (5 bases). This CDR3 contains 12 residues. V gave up 3 bases and J gave up 4 bases, with 7 bases separating them. Germline V gene sequence: CDR1 SGHDT, CDR2 YYEEEE. CDR3 loop: CASSSGVYGYTF. The CDR3 DNA reads as TGTGCCAGCAGCTCGGGGGTCTATGGCTACACCTTC.

This clonotype was seen only once. The rearrangement joins TRBV3-1 to TRBJ2-7; a weak D match, TRBD1 (6 bases). Germline V gene data show CDR1 as LGHDT and CDR2 as YNNKEL (reference sequence). V was pared by 4 bases and J by 6 bases, with 13 bases between. This CDR3 spans 13 amino acids. The CDR3 DNA sequence: TGTGCCAGCAGCCCGACAGGCACTGGCGAGCAGTACTTC. The encoded protein is CASSPTGTGEQYF.

This clonotype was detected only a few times. The chain carries TRBV28 and TRBJ2-7; 10 bases agree with TRBD1. After removal of 6 bases from V and 4 bases from J, the junction contained 6 bases not matched to a gene. The germline V gene encodes CDR1 MDHEN and CDR2 SYDVKM. This CDR3 has 14 residues. The CDR3 nucleotides read TGTGCCAGCAGAACCGGGACAGGGGAATACGAGCAGTACGTC. It encodes CASRTGTGEYEQYV.

This clonotype appeared a few times. This chain joins TRBV7-2 and TRBJ2-7; a possible D gene is TRBD1 (5 bases). The CDR3 loop spans 15 amino acids. V was cut by 0 bases and J by 3 bases, with 12 bases left in between. Germline loops: CDR1 SGHTA, CDR2 FQGNSA. The CDR3, as DNA: TGTGCCAGCAGCTTAGCCGGGTTGGGGCACTACGAGCAGTACTTC. It yields the protein CASSLAGLGHYEQYF. The full variable domain, with the rest looked up from reference TRBV7-2 and TRBJ2-7, is GAGVSQSPSNKVTEKGKDVELRCDPISGHTALYWYRQSLGQGLEFLIYFQGNSAPDKSGLPSDRFSAERTGGSVSTLTIQRTQQEDSAVYLCASSLAGLGHYEQYFGPGTRLTVT.

This clonotype was detected only a few times. The CDR3 DNA reads as TGTGCCAGCAGCTTACAGGGTAGCTCCTACGAGCAGTACGTC. As protein: CASSLQGSSYEQYV. This sequence joins TRBV7-8 and TRBJ2-7; possible D gene TRBD1, 5 bases. Trimming shortened V by 2 bases and J by 0 bases, and 8 bases separated the two germline ends. CDR1 and CDR2 (germline): SGHVS, FQNEAQ. The CDR3 totals 14 residues.

V and J are TRBV12-3 or TRBV12-4 and TRBJ2-1; 9 nucleotides line up with TRBD1. Trimming took 6 bases from V and 7 from J; bases not matched to a gene: 10. The CDR3 contains 15 residues. This CDR3 is CASSLVGTGYNEQFF. For the CDR3, the DNA is TGTGCCAGCAGCCTCGTGGGGACAGGGTATAATGAGCAGTTCTTC.

The chain recombines TRBV4-1 with TRBJ1-2; D is unclear. The CDR3 runs 13 residues. V lost 2 bases and J lost 8, with 12 bases in between. Germline loops: CDR1 MGHRA, CDR2 YSYEKL. The CDR3 sequence is CASSQNGPGGYTF. DNA of the CDR3: TGCGCCAGCAGCCAAAACGGACCCGGGGGCTACACCTTC.

This clonotype was seen more than once but under ten times. The chain recombines TRBV7-3 with TRBJ2-1; TRBD2 aligns across 8 bases. Germline values: CDR1 SGHTA, CDR2 FQGTGA. The V gene end was trimmed by 5 bases and the J gene end by 3 bases; junction bases not matched to a gene: 9. This CDR3 has 16 amino acids. CDR3 protein: CASSPTGGAVYNEQFF. CDR3 bases: TGTGCCAGCAGCCCTACGGGGGGGGCGGTCTACAATGAGCAGTTCTTC.

This chain joins TRBV30 and TRBJ1-1; maybe TRBD1 (6 bases). Germline loops: CDR1 GTSNPN, CDR2 SVGIG (reference sequence). CDR3 length: 16 residues. Trimming took 1 base from V and 1 from J, leaving 16 bases between them. For the CDR3, the DNA is TGTGCCTGGAGTGCCCGAGACAGGAGCCCGAACACTGAAGCTTTCTTT. Translation gives CAWSARDRSPNTEAFF.

There are a few counts of this clonotype. The chain uses TRBV3-1 and TRBJ2-3; 7 nucleotides agree with TRBD1. The CDR3 extends over 13 amino acids. Germline-derived CDR1 and CDR2 are LGHDT and YNNKEL (reference sequence). After removal of 0 bases from V and 12 bases from J, the junction contained 6 bases not matched to a gene. DNA for the CDR3: TGTGCCAGCAGCCAAGATAAGGGGGCCCCTCAGTATTTT. Translated, it gives CASSQDKGAPQYF.

The V and J genes are TRBV19 and TRBJ1-5, with TRBD1 as a possible D gene (5 bases). The V end was cut by 1 base, the J end by 9 bases, with 10 bases between. The CDR3 spans 13 residues. Germline lookup yields CDR1 LNHDA and CDR2 SQIVND (reference sequence). The CDR3 DNA follows: TGTGCCAGTAGTATAGGACAGAACATGCCCCAGCATTTT. Protein sequence: CASSIGQNMPQHF.

There are a few counts of this clonotype. V is TRBV5-1 and J is TRBJ2-6; D not resolved. Trimming took off 7 bases at V and 0 bases at J, with 11 bases between the two ends. Per the germline V gene, CDR1 is SGHRS and CDR2 is YFSETQ. CDR3 length: 15 residues. The CDR3 DNA reads as TGCGCCAGCCTCGACCTAAGCTCTGGGGCCAACGTCCTGACTTTC. It encodes CASLDLSSGANVLTF.

The chain is built from TRBV3-1 and TRBJ2-1; D is possibly TRBD1 (5 bases). The V and J ends lost 1 base and 10 bases respectively, with 11 bases between them. Germline V lookup: CDR1 LGHDT, CDR2 YNNKEL (reference sequence). The CDR3 totals 13 residues. The CDR3 protein is CASSQGWAGEQFF. The CDR3 DNA sequence: TGTGCCAGCAGCCAAGGGTGGGCAGGGGAGCAGTTCTTC.

This clonotype was observed at least ten times. The chain has TRBV12-3 or TRBV12-4 and TRBJ1-1; the D gene is possibly TRBD1 (5 bases). The CDR3 has 17 amino acids. Trimming stripped 1 base from V and 0 bases from J, with 15 bases between. The CDR3 loop is CASSLVLGDGVNTEAFF. CDR3 nucleotide sequence: TGTGCCAGCAGTTTAGTGCTGGGGGATGGGGTGAACACTGAAGCTTTCTTT.

This clonotype was found a few times. V is TRBV5-5 and J is TRBJ1-1; D not resolved. The V end lost 0 bases, the J end lost 11 bases, and 14 bases lay between the germline ends. The CDR3 extends over 13 amino acids. Germline CDR1 and CDR2: SGHKS and YYEKEE (reference sequence). The CDR3 nucleotides read TGTGCCAGCAGCTTGGCGAGGGATTTAGGGGCTTTCTTT. It codes for CASSLARDLGAFF.

Only a few counts were recorded for this clonotype. This chain links TRBV30 with TRBJ2-7, with TRBD2 as a possible D gene (6 bases). This CDR3 is 11 amino acids long. Germline-derived CDR1 and CDR2 are GTSNPN and SVGIG (reference sequence). Between the trimmed V and J ends, which lost 0 bases and 10 bases, there was a span of 10 bases. CDR3 in amino acids: CAWSVGGRQYF. The CDR3 nucleotides are TGTGCCTGGAGTGTCGGGGGACGACAGTACTTC.

This clonotype was seen only a few times. The rearrangement links TRBV4-1 to TRBJ1-5, with unresolved D. The germline V and J ends were trimmed by 4 bases and 7 bases, with 11 bases remaining between them. The germline CDR1 and CDR2 sequences are MGHRA and YSYEKL. The CDR3 length is 13 residues. The CDR3 coding sequence is TGCGCCAGCAGCCCCCCTTCCGGGCAGCCCCAGCATTTT. Its protein is CASSPPSGQPQHF.

This clonotype was seen only a few times. The CDR3 region has the DNA TGTGCCAGCAGCTTCAGGGGTTTTCAGGACACCATATATTTT. Protein sequence: CASSFRGFQDTIYF. The V and J genes are TRBV7-9 and TRBJ1-3; D may be TRBD1 (6 bases). Trimming pared 3 bases from V and 8 bases from J, leaving 14 bases between. Germline lookup yields CDR1 SEHNR and CDR2 FQNEAQ (reference sequence). This CDR3 has 14 amino acids.

There are a few counts of this clonotype. This chain joins TRBV20-1 and TRBJ2-7; D is unclear. The CDR3 is 11 amino acids. With 7 bases removed from V and 1 base from J, the gap between germline ends came to 8 bases. Germline loops: CDR1 DFQATT, CDR2 SNEGSKA (reference sequence). The CDR3 sequence: CSVRQSYEQYF. The CDR3 DNA reads as TGCAGTGTGCGCCAGTCCTACGAGCAGTACTTC.

The chain couples TRBV7-2 to TRBJ1-2; tentative D call: TRBD1 (5 bases). The CDR3 has 16 residues. Deletions cut 1 base from V and 6 bases from J, with 18 bases between. Germline V gives CDR1 SGHTA, CDR2 FQGNSA. CDR3 sequence: CASSLGGFEGVDGYTF. CDR3 nucleotides: TGTGCCAGCAGCTTAGGGGGGTTTGAGGGAGTGGATGGCTACACCTTC.

In its sample, this clonotype was seen a few times. The CDR3 loop is CASTLRRENTEAFF. For the CDR3, the DNA is TGTGCCAGCACCCTTAGACGGGAGAACACTGAAGCTTTCTTT. The chain joins TRBV7-2 to TRBJ1-1; D call uncertain. Trimming took 7 bases from V and 1 from J, leaving 13 bases between them. From germline, CDR1 is SGHTA and CDR2 FQGNSA. The CDR3 consists of 14 residues.